This TCR beta chain was sequenced for a study of glioma-infiltrating T cells after dendritic cell vaccination. The repertoire was sequenced with immunoSEQ multiplex PCR; TCRdb's copy has only in-frame clones and lacks some. The table lists under 100,000 clones, 70% to 90% of them singletons. V lost 3 bases and J lost 2; bases outside the gene matches: 3. CDR1 and CDR2 (germline): LNHNV, YYDKDF (reference sequence). This CDR3 spans 15 amino acids. The TCR sequence derives from a human donor with glioblastoma. The sample here was blood, taken before dendritic cell vaccination. This chain joins TRBV15 and TRBJ2-1; 8 positions agree with TRBD2. CDR3 residues: CATSRNSGAYNEQFF. CDR3 in DNA: TGTGCCACCAGCAGGAATAGCGGGGCCTACAATGAGCAGTTCTTC.